This section outlines one T cell receptor beta chain sequence together with its context. Its antigen is not known. The sample comes from a study of T-cell memory formation after mild COVID-19. About the study: TCR clustering was largely donor specific.

The study, taken as a whole, reports: Some SARS-CoV-2-responding clones were already detected in memory before infection. A balance of CD4 and CD8 characterized clones contracting day 15 to 85, whereas later expanders leaned CD4+. The CD4+ clones that contracted clustered mainly within CM and EM, and the CD8+ clones concentrated in EMRA.

TCRdb recomputed calls from the 5' RACE reads with MiXCR, one row per CDR3 protein. The data hold approximately 99,000 distinct CDR3 sequences, with roughly 19% observed a single time. This TCR was recovered from a man between 18 and 29 years old who had mild COVID-19 (a few samples of this study predate the infection). Cell type and time point are not known. Sequences were obtained from PBMCs or a T cell subset sorted from them (not recorded which).

The CDR3 bases are TGTGCCAGCAGCCAAGATCCCCCACAGACCCAGTACTTC. This sequence encodes CASSQDPPQTQYF. V and J are TRBV14 and TRBJ2-5, with D uncertain. V was trimmed by 0 bases and J by 6 bases, leaving 8 bases between them. The germline V gene has CDR1 SGHDN and CDR2 FVKESK. This CDR3 contains 13 residues.